The entry that follows covers one T cell receptor beta chain sequence. The clone's antigen remains unknown. Germline is not matched at one junction end, which may reflect a read error. Data came from an Illumina HiSeq 1500. TCRdb ran its own pipeline on the public reads, namely fastp trimming at Q25 and MiXCR clone calling, and kept in-frame beta chains. Rows merge per CDR3 protein into single entries with the most common DNA and genes. The sample records fewer than 950,000 distinct CDR3 sequences, 30% to 35% of which are singletons. The ten largest account for about an eighth of the sample. Via the germline V gene (reference sequence), CDR1 is LNHDA and CDR2 SQIVND. Taken from cysteine to phenylalanine, the CDR3 has 16 residues. The CDR3 DNA has 48 bases and is translated from base 1. In light of the paper, this sample's treatment or condition label describes: in vitro stimulation with specific CMV peptide epitopes to enrich CMV-specific T cells.

The sample is drawn from a study of T cell repertoires in cytomegalovirus infection (dated by TCRdb to the late 2010s). Some background on the complete study: Recently identified HLA-C-restricted CMV epitopes, whose presentation resists viral immunomodulation, were targeted by peptide stimulations together with well-studied HLA-B-restricted epitopes. Because public TCR beta signatures pointed to carriage of CMV infection together with the matching HLA type, the HLA type of each donor mattered for the analysis. The study at large found these results: In both this cohort and an independent cohort of 352 donors, the cumulative frequency of public TCR beta family members distinguished carriers of CMV infection plus the relevant HLA type. In the ex vivo response, HLA-C-restricted CMV-specific TCR beta clonotypes were dominant, and in two of eight donors the single most frequent clonotype came from this HLA-C-restricted group.

The source of this sequence is a human donor in good health (CMV status not recorded). Some clones in this sample may be carry-over from other donors' samples. Sequences were derived from cultured CD8+ T cells from PBMCs, sampled from culture after CMV antigen stimulation. The chain couples TRBV19 to TRBJ1-5, and 11 junction bases match TRBD1. The CDR3 is CTSTDWDRGFNQPQHF. The nucleotide sequence reads as follows: TGTACCAGTACCGACTGGGACAGGGGGTTCAATCAGCCCCAGCATTTT.